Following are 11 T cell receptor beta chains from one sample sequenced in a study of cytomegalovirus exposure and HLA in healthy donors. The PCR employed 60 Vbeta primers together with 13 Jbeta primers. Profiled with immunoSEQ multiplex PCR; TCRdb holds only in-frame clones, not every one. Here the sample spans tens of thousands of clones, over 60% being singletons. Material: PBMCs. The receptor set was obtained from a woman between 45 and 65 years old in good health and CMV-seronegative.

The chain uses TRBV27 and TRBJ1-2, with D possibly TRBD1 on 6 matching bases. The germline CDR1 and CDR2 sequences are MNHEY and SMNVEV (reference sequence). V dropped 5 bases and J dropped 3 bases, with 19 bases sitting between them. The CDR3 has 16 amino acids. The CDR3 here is CASSDSGGPRDYGYTF. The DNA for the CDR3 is TGTGCCAGCAGTGATTCGGGGGGGCCCCGGGACTATGGCTACACCTTC.

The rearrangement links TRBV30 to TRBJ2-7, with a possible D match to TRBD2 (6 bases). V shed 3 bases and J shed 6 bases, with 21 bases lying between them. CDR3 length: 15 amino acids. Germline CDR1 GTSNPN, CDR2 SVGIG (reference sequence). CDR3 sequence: CAWSGGQGLATEQYF. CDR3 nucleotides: TGTGCCTGGAGCGGTGGGCAGGGCCTAGCGACCGAGCAGTACTTC.

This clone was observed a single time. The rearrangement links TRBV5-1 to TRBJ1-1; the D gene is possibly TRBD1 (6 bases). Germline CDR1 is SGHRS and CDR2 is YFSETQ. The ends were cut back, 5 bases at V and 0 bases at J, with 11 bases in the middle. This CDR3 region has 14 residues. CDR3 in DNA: TGCGCCAGCAGGGAGGACAGCCTGAACACTGAAGCTTTCTTT. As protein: CASREDSLNTEAFF.

The CDR3 coding sequence is TGTGCCAGCAGCGCGGGACTAGCGGGGAGCACAGATACGCAGTATTTT. This codes for CASSAGLAGSTDTQYF. This rearrangement joins TRBV13 to TRBJ2-3; 13 bases align to TRBD2. V gave up 5 bases and J gave up 0 bases; unmatched junction bases: 2. This CDR3 contains 16 residues. Germline assignment: CDR1 PRHDT and CDR2 FYEKMQ (reference sequence).

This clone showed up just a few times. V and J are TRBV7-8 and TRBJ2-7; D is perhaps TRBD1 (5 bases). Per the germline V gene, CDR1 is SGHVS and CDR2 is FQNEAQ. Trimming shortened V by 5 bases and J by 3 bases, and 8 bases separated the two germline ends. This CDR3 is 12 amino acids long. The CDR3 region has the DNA TGTGCCAGCAGCCTACAGGACTACGAGCAGTACTTC. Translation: CASSLQDYEQYF.

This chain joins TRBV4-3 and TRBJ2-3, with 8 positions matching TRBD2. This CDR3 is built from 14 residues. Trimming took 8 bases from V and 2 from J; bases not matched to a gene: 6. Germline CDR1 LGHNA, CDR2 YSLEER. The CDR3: CASSSGRDTDTQYF. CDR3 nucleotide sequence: TGCGCCAGCTCTAGCGGGCGTGACACAGATACGCAGTATTTT.

CDR3 DNA: TGTGCCAGCACCCTAGGGGGGGTAGCAGATACGCAGTATTTT. Amino acids: CASTLGGVADTQYF. The chain links TRBV7-9 to TRBJ2-3; a possible D gene is TRBD2 (7 bases). Trimming removed 7 bases at V and 4 bases at J, with 15 bases between. Germline CDR1 and CDR2: SEHNR and FQNEAQ (reference sequence). The CDR3 sequence is 14 residues long.

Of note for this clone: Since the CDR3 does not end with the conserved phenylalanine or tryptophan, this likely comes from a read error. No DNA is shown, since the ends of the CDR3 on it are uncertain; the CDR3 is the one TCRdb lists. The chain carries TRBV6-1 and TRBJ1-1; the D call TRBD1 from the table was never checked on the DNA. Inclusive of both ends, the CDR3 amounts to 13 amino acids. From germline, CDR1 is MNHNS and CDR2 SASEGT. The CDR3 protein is CASSDSGTMKVSL.

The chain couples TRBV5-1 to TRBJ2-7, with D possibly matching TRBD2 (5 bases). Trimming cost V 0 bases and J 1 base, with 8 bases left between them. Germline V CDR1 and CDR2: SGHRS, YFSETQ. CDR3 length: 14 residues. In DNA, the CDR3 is TGCGCCAGCAGCTTGGATTGGGAGTCCTACGAGCAGTACTTC. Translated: CASSLDWESYEQYF.

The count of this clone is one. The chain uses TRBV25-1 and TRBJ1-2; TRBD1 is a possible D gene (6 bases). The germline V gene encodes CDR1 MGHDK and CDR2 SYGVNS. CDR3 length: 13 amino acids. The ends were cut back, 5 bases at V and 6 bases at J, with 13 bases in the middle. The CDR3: CASSLSRGHGYTF. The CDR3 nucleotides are TGTGCCAGCAGTTTGTCCAGGGGCCATGGCTACACCTTC.

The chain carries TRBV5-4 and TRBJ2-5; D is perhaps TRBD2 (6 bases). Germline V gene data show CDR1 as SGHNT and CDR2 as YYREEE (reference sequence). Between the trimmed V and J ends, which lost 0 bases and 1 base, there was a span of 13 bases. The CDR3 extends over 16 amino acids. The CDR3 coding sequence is TGTGCCAGCAGCTTGGGTGGACGGGGGTCCCAAGAGACCCAGTACTTC. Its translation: CASSLGGRGSQETQYF.